This TCR beta chain was sequenced for a study of T cells in Graves' hyperthyroidism and ophthalmopathy. Study-wide background: Peripheral blood specimens were obtained at initial diagnosis, prior to any treatment. General study results and limits: The model predicted ophthalmopathy a median around six months before onset.

Graves' hyperthyroidism showing no ophthalmopathy progression within 18 months was considered stable. A note on this clonotype: Its antigen is still unknown.

RNA transcripts provided the source from which TCR beta CDR3 regions were amplified. In the first-round RT-PCR of the TCR CDR3, the HTBI primer set was used. TCRdb reprocessed the multiplex PCR reads with MiXCR, giving one entry per CDR3 protein. The sample lists 300,000 to 450,000 distinct CDR3 sequences; about 15% were seen once. Trimming stripped 0 bases from V and 4 bases from J, with 13 bases between. Germline V gene data show CDR1 as LNHNV and CDR2 as YYDKDF (reference sequence). The CDR3 runs to 16 residues. This rearrangement joins TRBV15 to TRBJ1-3, with no clear D. The material sequenced was blood. This TCR derives from a woman aged 25-40 years with Graves' hyperthyroidism. In DNA form, the CDR3 reads TGTGCCACCAGCAGAGATTTCCCTGCACAGGGAAACACCATATATTTT. Translating it yields CATSRDFPAQGNTIYF.